The 8 T cell receptor beta chains given below trace back to one sample, sequenced in a study of cytomegalovirus exposure and HLA in healthy donors. The PCR ran on 60 Vbeta and 13 Jbeta primers. Data came from immunoSEQ multiplex PCR; TCRdb stores just in-frame clones and leaves some out. The top ten hold approximately 1.9% of the sample, which has roughly 220,000 clones, about 70% seen once. The specimen sequenced was PBMCs. The receptors come from a woman aged 25-40 years in good health and CMV-seronegative.

This clone was seen more than once but under ten times. The rearrangement links TRBV7-9 to TRBJ1-1, with D uncertain. Germline V gene sequence: CDR1 SEHNR, CDR2 FQNEAQ (reference sequence). V dropped 0 bases and J dropped 7 bases, with 6 bases sitting between them. The CDR3 has 12 residues. CDR3 sequence (DNA): TGTGCCAGCAGCTTAGCCCTAGATGAAGCTTTCTTT. It specifies CASSLALDEAFF.

V usage is TRBV19 and J usage is TRBJ2-2; possible D gene TRBD2, 6 bases. This CDR3 is 14 amino acids long. Trimming pared 8 bases from V and 3 bases from J, leaving 13 bases between. Germline values: CDR1 LNHDA, CDR2 SQIVND (reference sequence). The CDR3 nucleotides read TGTGCCAGTGCGGCGGGGCCGTACACCGGGGAGCTGTTTTTT. Protein sequence: CASAAGPYTGELFF.

Regarding this clone: Within the sample, other DNA sequences also encode this same CDR3. This rearrangement joins TRBV2 to TRBJ1-2; weak D call: TRBD1 (6 bases). Per germline, CDR1 SNHLY and CDR2 FYNNEI. V lost 5 bases to trimming and J lost 2 bases, with 9 bases between them. The CDR3 covers 13 residues. CDR3 nucleotide sequence: TGTGCCAGCAGTACGGACAGCAACTATGGCTACACCTTC. Translation gives CASSTDSNYGYTF.

The chain links TRBV2 to TRBJ2-7; 8 bases match TRBD2. Trimming cost V 6 bases and J 7 bases; bases outside gene matches: 5. The CDR3 totals 12 residues. In germline, CDR1 is SNHLY, CDR2 FYNNEI. The CDR3 bases are TGTGCCAGCAGCGACCCGGGGGGGGAGCAGTACTTC. This encodes CASSDPGGEQYF.

The sample holds a few counts of this clone. The sample contains more than one DNA sequence encoding this CDR3. The gene calls are TRBV5-6 and TRBJ1-2, with D uncertain. This CDR3 region has 11 residues. CDR1 SGHDT and CDR2 YYEEEE come from the germline V gene. V gave up 0 bases and J gave up 8 bases, with 5 bases separating them. In nucleotides, the CDR3 is TGTGCCAGCAGCTTGGCGGGGGGCTACACCTTC. Amino acids: CASSLAGGYTF. The whole variable domain, remainder taken from reference TRBV5-6 and TRBJ1-2, is DAGVTQSPTHLIKTRGQQVTLRCSPKSGHDTVSWYQQALGQGPQFIFQYYEEEERQRGNFPDRFSGHQFPNYSSELNVNALLLGDSALYLCASSLAGGYTFGSGTRLTVV.

The rearrangement joins TRBV13 to TRBJ1-1; D unclear. From germline, CDR1 is PRHDT and CDR2 FYEKMQ (reference sequence). The CDR3 extends over 13 amino acids. V lost 1 base, J lost 9 bases, and 12 bases lay in between. CDR3 loop: CASSLAGGGQAFF. CDR3 in DNA: TGTGCCAGCAGCTTAGCCGGTGGAGGTCAAGCTTTCTTT.

Comment on this clone: The junction departs from the called germline gene at one end, perhaps through a read error. J is TRBJ2-3 and V is TRBV7-9; TRBD2 might be the D (5 bases). Germline V lookup: CDR1 SEHNR, CDR2 FQNEAQ (reference sequence). This CDR3 region has 17 residues. CDR3 loop: CSSSLARATGYTDTQYF. The CDR3 DNA is TGTTCCAGCAGCTTGGCCCGGGCGACGGGGTACACAGATACGCAGTATTTT. The whole variable domain, filled in from reference TRBV7-9 and TRBJ2-3, reads DTGVSQNPRHKITKRGQNVTFRCDPISEHNRLYWYRQTLGQGPEFLTYFQNEAQLEKSRLLSDRFSAERPKGSFSTLEIQRTEQGDSAMYLCSSSLARATGYTDTQYFGPGTRLTVL.

The genes are TRBV7-9 and TRBJ2-5, with 7 bases lining up with TRBD2. V dropped 3 bases and J dropped 2; count of bases not matched to a gene: 12. Germline assignment: CDR1 SEHNR and CDR2 FQNEAQ (reference sequence). The CDR3 runs to 17 residues. Here the CDR3 reads CASSFFWAWEGQETQYF. The CDR3 nucleotides read TGTGCCAGCAGCTTCTTCTGGGCGTGGGAGGGACAAGAGACCCAGTACTTC.